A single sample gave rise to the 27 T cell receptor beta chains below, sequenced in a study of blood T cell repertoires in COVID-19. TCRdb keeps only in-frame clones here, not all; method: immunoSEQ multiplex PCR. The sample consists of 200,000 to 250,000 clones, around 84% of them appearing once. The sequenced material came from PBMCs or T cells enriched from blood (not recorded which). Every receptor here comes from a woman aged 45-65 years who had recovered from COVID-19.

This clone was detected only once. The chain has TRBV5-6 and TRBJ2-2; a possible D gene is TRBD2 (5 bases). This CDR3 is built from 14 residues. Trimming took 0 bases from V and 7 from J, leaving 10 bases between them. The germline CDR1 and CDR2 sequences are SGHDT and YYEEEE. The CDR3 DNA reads TGTGCCAGCAGCTTGGGAGGCGGAGGCGGGGAGCTGTTTTTT. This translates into CASSLGGGGGELFF. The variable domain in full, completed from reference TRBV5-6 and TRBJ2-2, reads DAGVTQSPTHLIKTRGQQVTLRCSPKSGHDTVSWYQQALGQGPQFIFQYYEEEERQRGNFPDRFSGHQFPNYSSELNVNALLLGDSALYLCASSLGGGGGELFFGEGSRLTVL.

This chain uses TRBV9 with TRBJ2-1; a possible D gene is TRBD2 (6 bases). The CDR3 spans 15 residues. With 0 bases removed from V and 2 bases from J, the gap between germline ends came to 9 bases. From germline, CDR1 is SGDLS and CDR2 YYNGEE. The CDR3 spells CASSVGVAAYNEQFF. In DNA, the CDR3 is TGTGCCAGCAGCGTAGGGGTAGCGGCCTACAATGAGCAGTTCTTC.

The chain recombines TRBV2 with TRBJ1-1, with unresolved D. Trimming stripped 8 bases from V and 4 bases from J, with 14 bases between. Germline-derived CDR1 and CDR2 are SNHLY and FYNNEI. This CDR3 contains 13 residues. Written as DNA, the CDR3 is TGTGCCAGCCCACGCAGGCGGGCCACTGAAGCTTTCTTT. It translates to CASPRRRATEAFF.

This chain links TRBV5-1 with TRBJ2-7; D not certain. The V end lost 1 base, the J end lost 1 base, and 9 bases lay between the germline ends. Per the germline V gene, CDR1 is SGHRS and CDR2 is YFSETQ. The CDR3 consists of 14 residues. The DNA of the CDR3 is TGCGCCAGCAGCTTGCTTGGCCAATCCTACGAGCAGTACTTC. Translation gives CASSLLGQSYEQYF.

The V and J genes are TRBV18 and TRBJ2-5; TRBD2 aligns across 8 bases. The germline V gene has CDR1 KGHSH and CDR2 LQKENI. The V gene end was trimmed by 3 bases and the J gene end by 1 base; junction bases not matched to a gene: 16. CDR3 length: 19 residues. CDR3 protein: CASSPQDNSRSGIQETQYF. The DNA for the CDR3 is TGTGCCAGCTCACCGCAAGACAATTCCCGTAGCGGGATCCAAGAGACCCAGTACTTC.

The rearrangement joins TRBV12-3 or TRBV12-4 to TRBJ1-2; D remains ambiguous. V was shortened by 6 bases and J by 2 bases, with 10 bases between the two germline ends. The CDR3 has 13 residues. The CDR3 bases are TGTGCCAGCAGCGTACGCGGGAACTATGGCTACACCTTC. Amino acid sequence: CASSVRGNYGYTF.

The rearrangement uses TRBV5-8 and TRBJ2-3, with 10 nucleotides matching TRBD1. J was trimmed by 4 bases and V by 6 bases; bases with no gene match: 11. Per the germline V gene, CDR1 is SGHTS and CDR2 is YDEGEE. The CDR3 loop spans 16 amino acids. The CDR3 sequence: CASTHPRQGASDTQYF. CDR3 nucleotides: TGTGCCAGCACCCACCCAAGACAGGGGGCCTCAGATACGCAGTATTTT. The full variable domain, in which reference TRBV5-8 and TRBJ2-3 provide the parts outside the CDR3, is EAGVTQSPTHLIKTRGQQATLRCSPISGHTSVYWYQQALGLGLQFLLWYDEGEERNRGNFPPRFSGRQFPNYSSELNVNALELEDSALYLCASTHPRQGASDTQYFGPGTRLTVL.

CDR3 DNA sequence: TGCGCCAGCAGCCAAGCCGGGAACTATGGCTACACCTTC. This encodes CASSQAGNYGYTF. The gene calls are TRBV4-3 and TRBJ1-2; the D is unclear. Germline V lookup: CDR1 LGHNA, CDR2 YSLEER. Trimming pared 1 base from V and 2 bases from J, leaving 5 bases between. The CDR3 sequence is 13 residues long.

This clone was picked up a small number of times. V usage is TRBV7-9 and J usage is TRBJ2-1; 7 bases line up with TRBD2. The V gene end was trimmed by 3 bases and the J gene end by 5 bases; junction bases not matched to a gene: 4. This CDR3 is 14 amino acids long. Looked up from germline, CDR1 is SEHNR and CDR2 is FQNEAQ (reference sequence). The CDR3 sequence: CASSFETSHNEQFF. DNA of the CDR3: TGTGCCAGCAGCTTTGAGACTAGCCACAATGAGCAGTTCTTC.

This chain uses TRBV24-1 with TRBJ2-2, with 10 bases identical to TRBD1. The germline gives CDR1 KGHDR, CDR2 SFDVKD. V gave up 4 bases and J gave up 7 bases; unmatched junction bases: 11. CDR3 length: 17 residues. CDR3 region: CATSDPRGQGGIGELFF. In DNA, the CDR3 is TGTGCCACCAGTGACCCCAGAGGACAGGGGGGGATCGGGGAGCTGTTTTTT.

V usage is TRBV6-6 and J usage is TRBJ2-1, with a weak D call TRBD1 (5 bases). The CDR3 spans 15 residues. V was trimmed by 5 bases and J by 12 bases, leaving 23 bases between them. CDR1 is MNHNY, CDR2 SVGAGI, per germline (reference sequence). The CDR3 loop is CASSQNRLQFDVQFF. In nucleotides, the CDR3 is TGTGCCAGCAGTCAAAACAGGCTACAATTCGATGTGCAGTTCTTC.

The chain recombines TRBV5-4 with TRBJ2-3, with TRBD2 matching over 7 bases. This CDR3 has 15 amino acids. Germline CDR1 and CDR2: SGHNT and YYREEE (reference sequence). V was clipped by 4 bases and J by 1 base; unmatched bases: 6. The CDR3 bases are TGTGCCAGCAGCCAAAGCGGGACCCGCACAGATACGCAGTATTTT. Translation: CASSQSGTRTDTQYF. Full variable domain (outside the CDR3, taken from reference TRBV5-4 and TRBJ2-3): ETGVTQSPTHLIKTRGQQVTLRCSSQSGHNTVSWYQQALGQGPQFIFQYYREEENGRGNFPPRFSGLQFPNYSSELNVNALELDDSALYLCASSQSGTRTDTQYFGPGTRLTVL.

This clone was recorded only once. The CDR3 loop is CASSPTDGTGNGYTF. The CDR3 DNA reads TGTGCCAGCTCACCTACAGACGGGACAGGGAATGGCTACACCTTC. The rearrangement uses TRBV18 and TRBJ1-2, with 9 bases matching TRBD1. This CDR3 has 15 amino acids. CDR1 and CDR2 (germline): KGHSH, LQKENI. V shed 3 bases and J 6 bases; nucleotides not matched to a gene: 8.

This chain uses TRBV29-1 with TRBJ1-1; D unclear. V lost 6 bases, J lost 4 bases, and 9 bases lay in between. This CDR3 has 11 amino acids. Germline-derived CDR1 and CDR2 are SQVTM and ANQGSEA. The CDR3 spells CSVRGGTEAFF. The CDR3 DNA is TGCAGCGTGCGAGGAGGCACTGAAGCTTTCTTT.

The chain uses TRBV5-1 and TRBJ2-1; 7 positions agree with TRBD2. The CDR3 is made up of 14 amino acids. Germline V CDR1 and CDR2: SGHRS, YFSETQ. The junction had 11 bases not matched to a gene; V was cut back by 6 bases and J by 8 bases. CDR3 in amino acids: CASTEPGGAYEQFF. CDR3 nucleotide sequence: TGCGCCAGCACCGAGCCGGGGGGTGCTTATGAGCAGTTCTTC.

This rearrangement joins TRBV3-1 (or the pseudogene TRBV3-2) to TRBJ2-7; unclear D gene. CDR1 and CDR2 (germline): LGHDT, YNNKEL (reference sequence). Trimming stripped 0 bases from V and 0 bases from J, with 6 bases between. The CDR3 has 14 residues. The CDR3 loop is CASSQDFNSYEQYF. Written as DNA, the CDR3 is TGTGCCAGCAGCCAAGATTTCAACTCCTACGAGCAGTACTTC.

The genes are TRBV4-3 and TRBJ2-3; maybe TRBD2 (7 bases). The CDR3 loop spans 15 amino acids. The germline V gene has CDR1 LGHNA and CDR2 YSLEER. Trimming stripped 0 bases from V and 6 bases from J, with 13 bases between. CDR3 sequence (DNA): TGCGCCAGCAGCCAAGATAAGAGGGGGGGTGATACGCAGTATTTT. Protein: CASSQDKRGGDTQYF.

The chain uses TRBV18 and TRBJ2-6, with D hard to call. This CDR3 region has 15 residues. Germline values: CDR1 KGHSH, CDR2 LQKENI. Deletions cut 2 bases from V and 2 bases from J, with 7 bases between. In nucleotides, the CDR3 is TGTGCCAGCTCACCAGAAGCCGCTGGGGCCAACGTCCTGACTTTC. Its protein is CASSPEAAGANVLTF.

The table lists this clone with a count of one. In DNA, the CDR3 is TGTGCCAGCAGTTACGTCGGGACAGGAACAGGTAGTCGTTCCTACAATGAGCAGTTCTTC. It encodes CASSYVGTGTGSRSYNEQFF. The V gene is TRBV6-2 or TRBV6-3, the J gene TRBJ2-1; 8 positions agree with TRBD1. J gave up 1 base and V 2 bases, and 16 bases lay outside the gene matches. This CDR3 spans 20 amino acids. Looked up from germline, CDR1 is MNHEY and CDR2 is SVGEGT.

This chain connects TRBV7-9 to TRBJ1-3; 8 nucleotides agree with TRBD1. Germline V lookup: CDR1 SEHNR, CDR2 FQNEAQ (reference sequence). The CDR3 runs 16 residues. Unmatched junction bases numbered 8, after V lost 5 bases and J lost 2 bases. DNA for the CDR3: TGTGCCAGCAGCCCAGAGGGACAGGAGGCTGGAAACACCATATATTTT. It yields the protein CASSPEGQEAGNTIYF.

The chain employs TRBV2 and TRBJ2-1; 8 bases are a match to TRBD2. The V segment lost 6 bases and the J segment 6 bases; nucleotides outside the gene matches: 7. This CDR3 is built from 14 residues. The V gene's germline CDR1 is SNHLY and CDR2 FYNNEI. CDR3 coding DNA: TGTGCCAGCAGACTCGGGGGGGAGTCCAATGAGCAGTTCTTC. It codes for CASRLGGESNEQFF.

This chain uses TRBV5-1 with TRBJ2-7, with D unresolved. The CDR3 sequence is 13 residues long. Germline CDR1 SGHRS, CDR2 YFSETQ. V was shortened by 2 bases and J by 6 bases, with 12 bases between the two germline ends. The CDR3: CASSFNSLSEQYF. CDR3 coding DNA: TGCGCCAGCAGCTTTAATTCCCTTTCCGAGCAGTACTTC.

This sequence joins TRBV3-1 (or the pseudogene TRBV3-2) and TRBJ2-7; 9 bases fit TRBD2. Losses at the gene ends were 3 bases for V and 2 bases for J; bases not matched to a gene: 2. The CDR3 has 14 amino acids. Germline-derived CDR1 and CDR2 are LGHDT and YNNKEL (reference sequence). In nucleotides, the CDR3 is TGTGCCAGCAGCCAGTCTAGCGGGACCTACGAGCAGTACTTC. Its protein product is CASSQSSGTYEQYF.

CDR3 amino acids: CASSATGTGDLSQHF. For the CDR3, the DNA is TGTGCCAGCTCAGCCACCGGGACAGGGGACTTGTCCCAGCATTTT. The rearrangement links TRBV6-5 to TRBJ1-5, with 10 bases lining up with TRBD1. With 8 bases clipped from V and 11 bases from J, the junction kept 15 bases outside the gene matches. Per germline, CDR1 MNHEY and CDR2 SVGAGI. This CDR3 contains 15 residues.

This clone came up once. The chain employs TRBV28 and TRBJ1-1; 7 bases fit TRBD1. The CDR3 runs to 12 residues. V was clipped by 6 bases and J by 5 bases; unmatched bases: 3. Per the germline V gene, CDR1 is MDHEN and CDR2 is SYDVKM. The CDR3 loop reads CASRPGGTEAFF. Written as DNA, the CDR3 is TGTGCCAGCAGGCCAGGGGGGACTGAAGCTTTCTTT.

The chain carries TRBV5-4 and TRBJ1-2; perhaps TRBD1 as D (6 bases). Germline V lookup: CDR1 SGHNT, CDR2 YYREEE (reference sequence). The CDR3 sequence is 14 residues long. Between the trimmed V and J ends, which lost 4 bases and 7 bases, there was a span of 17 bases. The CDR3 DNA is TGTGCCAGCAGCCCGGAAGGGGGAGTGATTGGCTACACCTTC. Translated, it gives CASSPEGGVIGYTF.

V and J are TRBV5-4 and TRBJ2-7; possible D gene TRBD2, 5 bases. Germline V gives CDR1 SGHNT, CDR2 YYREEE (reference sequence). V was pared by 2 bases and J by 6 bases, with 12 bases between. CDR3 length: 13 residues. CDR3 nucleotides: TGTGCCAGCAGCTTCAACGGGATCGCCGAGCAGTACTTC. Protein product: CASSFNGIAEQYF.